The sequence of this T cell receptor beta chain was determined in a study of T cell repertoires in cytomegalovirus infection. This CDR3 is built from 13 residues. Germline CDR1 and CDR2: MNHEY and SVGAGI. V was shortened by 2 bases and J by 4 bases, with 8 bases between the two germline ends. TCRdb re-derived calls from the reads in MiXCR, one entry per CDR3 protein. The repertoire consists of 900,000 to 950,000 distinct CDR3 sequences, with about a third occurring once and the leading ten covering over 13%. Study observations and caveats: CMV carriers having the relevant HLA were flagged by cumulative public TCR beta family frequency.

A word on this clonotype: No antigen is known for it.

The clonotype was recovered from a human donor in good health (CMV status not recorded). Some clones in this sample may be carry-over from other donors' samples. Sequencing was performed on cultured CD8+ T cells from PBMCs, taken from culture after CMV antigen stimulation. The chain links TRBV6-5 to TRBJ1-2, with unresolved D. CDR3 DNA sequence: TGTGCCAGCAGTTACGCCGGGGTCTATGGCTACACCTTC. Translated: CASSYAGVYGYTF.